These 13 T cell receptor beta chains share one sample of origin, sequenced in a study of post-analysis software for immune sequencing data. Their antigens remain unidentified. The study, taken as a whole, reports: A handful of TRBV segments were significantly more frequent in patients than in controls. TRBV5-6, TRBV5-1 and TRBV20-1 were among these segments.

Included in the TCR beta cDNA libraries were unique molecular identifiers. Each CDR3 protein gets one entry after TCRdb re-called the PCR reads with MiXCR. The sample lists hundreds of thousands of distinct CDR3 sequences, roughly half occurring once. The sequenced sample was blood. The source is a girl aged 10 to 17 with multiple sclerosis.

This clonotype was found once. The CDR3 region is CASSPSGTLDPYEQYF. The CDR3 DNA reads TGTGCCAGCAGCCCGTCGGGGACACTCGATCCATACGAGCAGTACTTC. V is TRBV13 and J is TRBJ2-5; the D gene is possibly TRBD1 (6 bases). The J call is uncertain, as TRBJ2-7 better fits the DNA end. Looked up from germline, CDR1 is PRHDT and CDR2 is FYEKMQ (reference sequence). This CDR3 has 16 amino acids.

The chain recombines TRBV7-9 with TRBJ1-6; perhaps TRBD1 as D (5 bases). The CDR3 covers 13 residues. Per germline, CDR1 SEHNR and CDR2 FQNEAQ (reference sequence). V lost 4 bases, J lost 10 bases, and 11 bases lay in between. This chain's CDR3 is CASSYGRDSPLHF. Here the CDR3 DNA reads TGTGCCAGCAGCTATGGACGGGACTCACCCCTCCACTTT.

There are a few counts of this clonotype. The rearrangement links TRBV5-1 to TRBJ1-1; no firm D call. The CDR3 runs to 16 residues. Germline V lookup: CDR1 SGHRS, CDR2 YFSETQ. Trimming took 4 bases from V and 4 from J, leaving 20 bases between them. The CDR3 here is CASSPNPQDVGTEAFF. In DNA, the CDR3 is TGCGCCAGCAGCCCGAACCCCCAGGACGTCGGCACTGAAGCTTTCTTT. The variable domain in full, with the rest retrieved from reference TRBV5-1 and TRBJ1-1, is KAGVTQTPRYLIKTRGQQVTLSCSPISGHRSVSWYQQTPGQGLQFLFEYFSETQRNKGNFPGRFSGRQFSNSRSEMNVSTLELGDSALYLCASSPNPQDVGTEAFFGQGTRLTVV.

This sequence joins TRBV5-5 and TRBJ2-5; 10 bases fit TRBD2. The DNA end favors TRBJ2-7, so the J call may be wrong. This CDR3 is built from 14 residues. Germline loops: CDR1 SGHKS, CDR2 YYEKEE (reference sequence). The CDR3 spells CASSLTSGEYEQYF. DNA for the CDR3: TGTGCCAGCAGCTTGACTAGCGGGGAATACGAGCAGTACTTC.

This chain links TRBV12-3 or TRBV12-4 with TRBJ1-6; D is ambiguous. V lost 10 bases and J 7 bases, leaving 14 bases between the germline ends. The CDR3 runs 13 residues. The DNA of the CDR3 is TGTGCCACCACGGGCCCGATCAATTCACCCCTCCACTTT. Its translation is CATTGPINSPLHF.

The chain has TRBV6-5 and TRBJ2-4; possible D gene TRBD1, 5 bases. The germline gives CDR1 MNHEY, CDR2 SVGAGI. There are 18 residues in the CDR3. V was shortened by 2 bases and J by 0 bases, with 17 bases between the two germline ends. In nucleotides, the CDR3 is TGTGCCAGCAGTTACGCTCCTGGCAGGGATCTAGCCAAAAACATTCAGTACTTC. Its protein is CASSYAPGRDLAKNIQYF.

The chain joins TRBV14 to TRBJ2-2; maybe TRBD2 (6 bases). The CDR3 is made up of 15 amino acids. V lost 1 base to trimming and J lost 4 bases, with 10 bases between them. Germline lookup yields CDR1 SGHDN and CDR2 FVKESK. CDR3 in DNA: TGTGCCAGCAGCCAAGCACTAGCAGGCACCGGGGAGCTGTTTTTT. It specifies CASSQALAGTGELFF.

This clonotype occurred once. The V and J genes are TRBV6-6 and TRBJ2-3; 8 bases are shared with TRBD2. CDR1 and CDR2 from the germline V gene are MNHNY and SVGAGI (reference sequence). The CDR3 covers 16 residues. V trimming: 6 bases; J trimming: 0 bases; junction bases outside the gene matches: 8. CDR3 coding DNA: TGTGCCAGCAGAGATTCCGGGACTAGGAGCACAGATACGCAGTATTTT. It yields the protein CASRDSGTRSTDTQYF.

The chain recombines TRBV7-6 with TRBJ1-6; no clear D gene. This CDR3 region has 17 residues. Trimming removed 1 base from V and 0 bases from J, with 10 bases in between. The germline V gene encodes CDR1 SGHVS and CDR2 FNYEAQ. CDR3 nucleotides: TGTGCCAGCAGCTTAGACGGATCCGCCTCCTATAATTCACCCCTCCACTTT. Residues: CASSLDGSASYNSPLHF.

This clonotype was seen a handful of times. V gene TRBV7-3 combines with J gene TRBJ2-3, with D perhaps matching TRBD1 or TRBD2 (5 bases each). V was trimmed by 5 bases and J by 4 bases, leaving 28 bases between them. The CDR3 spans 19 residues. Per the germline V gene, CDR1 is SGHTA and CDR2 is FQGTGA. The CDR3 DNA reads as TGTGCCAGCAGCCCGGGGACCCTAGCTGGCGGTCTTAGCTCAGATACGCAGTATTTT. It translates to CASSPGTLAGGLSSDTQYF. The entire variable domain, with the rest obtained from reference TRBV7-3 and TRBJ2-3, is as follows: GAGVSQTPSNKVTEKGKYVELRCDPISGHTALYWYRQSLGQGPEFLIYFQGTGAADDSGLPNDRFFAVRPEGSVSTLKIQRTERGDSAVYLCASSPGTLAGGLSSDTQYFGPGTRLTVL.

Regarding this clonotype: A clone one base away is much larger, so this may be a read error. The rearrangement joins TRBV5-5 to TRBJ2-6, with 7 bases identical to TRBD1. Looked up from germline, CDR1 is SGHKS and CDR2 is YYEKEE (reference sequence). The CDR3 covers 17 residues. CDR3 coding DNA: TGTGCCAGCAGACCGGGACAGTATAGCTCTGGGGCCAACGTCCGGACTTTC. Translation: CASRPGQYSSGANVRTF.

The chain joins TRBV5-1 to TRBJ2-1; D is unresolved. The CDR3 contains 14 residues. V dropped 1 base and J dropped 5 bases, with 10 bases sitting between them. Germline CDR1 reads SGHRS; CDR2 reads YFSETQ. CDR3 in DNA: TGCGCCAGCAGCTTGAGGCGTTGGGACAATGAGCAGTTCTTC. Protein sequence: CASSLRRWDNEQFF.

The CDR3 region is CASSTHGQENYGYTF. The CDR3 DNA follows: TGTGCCAGCAGTACCCATGGACAGGAAAACTATGGCTACACCTTC. The J gene is TRBJ1-2, the V gene TRBV6-6; TRBD1 agrees at 7 bases. The V gene end was trimmed by 5 bases and the J gene end by 2 bases; junction bases not matched to a gene: 8. CDR3 length: 15 amino acids. Germline V gene data show CDR1 as MNHNY and CDR2 as SVGAGI (reference sequence).